This T cell receptor (beta chain) was profiled in a study of T cells after yellow fever vaccination. Study as a whole: SMART-Seq v4 Ultra Low Input prepared the low-cell-number fractions.

The V end lost 7 bases, the J end lost 2 bases, and 5 bases lay between the germline ends. Germline V gene lookup returns CDR1 ENHRY and CDR2 SYGVKD. The CDR3 spans 12 residues. It was through 5'RACE template switching that TCR cDNA was made, with a universal primer site and UMIs added. TCRdb re-analysed the 5' RACE reads in MiXCR, keeping a single row per CDR3 protein. The sample lists about 74,000 distinct CDR3 sequences, approximately 7% seen once, with around 32% in the top ten. With regard to this clonotype: No antigen is known for it.

The study, taken as a whole, reports: Most clones from primary vaccination were detected again post-booster (roughly 96% CD4, 88% CD8). Only a minor proportion of clonotypes was detected across both CD4 and CD8 compartments.

The sequence was collected from a man between 18 and 35 years old who received the YFV17D yellow fever vaccine. The chain employs TRBV10-3 and TRBJ2-2, with D unresolved. This specimen consisted of CD8+ T cells sorted from PBMCs, obtained roughly 5 days after the first yellow fever vaccination. Here the CDR3 DNA reads TGTGCCATCATGGAAAACACCGGGGAGCTGTTTTTT. Protein product: CAIMENTGELFF.